These T cell receptor beta chains were read from a single sample in a study of OX40 agonist ivuxolimab in advanced cancers. Data came from immunoSEQ multiplex PCR; TCRdb stores just in-frame clones and leaves some out. The sample holds tens of thousands of clones, 70% to 90% seen once. Here the sequenced sample was CD4+ or CD8+ T cells sorted from blood, taken in a trial of the OX40 agonist ivuxolimab. Receptor source: an adult with an advanced solid tumor such as melanoma, head and neck, liver or kidney cancer. The CDR3 runs from the conserved cysteine through the conserved F or W. A D gene is named only where the DNA matches it firmly. Only some rows state a clone size, as once, few, many or a class for expanded clones.

DNA,CDR3,V,J,size,D
TGCGCCAGCAGCTCGGGACAGTGGCCCTACGAGCAGTACTTC,CASSSGQWPYEQYF,TRBV4-3,TRBJ2-7,.,TRBD1
TGTGCCTGGAGTCCTGGACCTGCGGGGGGCAATGAGCAGTTCTTC,CAWSPGPAGGNEQFF,TRBV30,TRBJ2-1,.,TRBD2
TGTGCCAGCAGTCCTGGGACACCGAACACTGAAGCTTTCTTT,CASSPGTPNTEAFF,TRBV6-5,TRBJ1-1,once,.
TGTGCCAGCAGCTTAGACGTGACAGTTTACAATGAGCAGTTCTTC,CASSLDVTVYNEQFF,TRBV7-3,TRBJ2-1,.,.
TGTGCCAGCAGCTTGGAATGGGGCACGGGAGAGACCCAGTACTTC,CASSLEWGTGETQYF,TRBV5-6,TRBJ2-5,few,.
TGTGCCAGCAGTTCATTCCCCTCGGGCGCAGATACGCAGTATTTT,CASSSFPSGADTQYF,TRBV27,TRBJ2-3,.,.
TGTGCCAGCAGTTACCGAAAAGACGGTGAAACTGAAGCTTTCTTT,CASSYRKDGETEAFF,TRBV6-5,TRBJ1-1,.,.
TGTGCCAGCAGCAGGGCACGTAATCAGCCCCAGCATTTT,CASSRARNQPQHF,TRBV13,TRBJ1-5,.,.
TGTGCCACCAGCAGAGATGGGGACGGAAATCAGCCCCAGCATTTT,CATSRDGDGNQPQHF,TRBV15,TRBJ1-5,.,.
TGTGCCAGCAGCCAAGGAGGGCATGAGCAGTTCTTC,CASSQGGHEQFF,TRBV27,TRBJ2-1,.,.
TGCAGCGTTGGAAGAGATAGCAATCAGCCCCAGCATTTT,CSVGRDSNQPQHF,TRBV29-1,TRBJ1-5,.,.
TGTGCCAGCAGCTCCCCACGGGGGCAGAACACCGGGGAGCTGTTTTTT,CASSSPRGQNTGELFF,TRBV7-9,TRBJ2-2,.,.
TGTGCCAGCAGCTCAACAGGGACTGGGGCCAACGTCCTGACTTTC,CASSSTGTGANVLTF,TRBV5-8,TRBJ2-6,once,.
TGTGCCATCAGACTTACAGGGGCAATGAATGGCTACACCTTC,CAIRLTGAMNGYTF,TRBV10-3,TRBJ1-2,once,TRBD1
TGTGCCAGCAGCTCACAGCGGGAGAGGACAGATACGCAGTATTTT,CASSSQRERTDTQYF,TRBV9,TRBJ2-3,.,TRBD2
TGTGCCAGCAGCGTAGGACAGGGGACTGAAGCTTTCTTT,CASSVGQGTEAFF,TRBV9,TRBJ1-1,.,TRBD1
TGTGCCAGCAGAGGGGACGCCGCCTACGAGCAGTACTTC,CASRGDAAYEQYF,TRBV7-8,TRBJ2-7,medium-sized,.
TGTGCCAGCAGTTTATTATGGCTGGCGGGCTACACCGGGGAGCTGTTTTTT,CASSLLWLAGYTGELFF,TRBV27,TRBJ2-2,medium-sized,.
TGCGCCAGCAGCCTAACTACAGGTCCCTACTACGAGCAGTACTTC,CASSLTTGPYYEQYF,TRBV5-1,TRBJ2-7,.,.
TGTGCCAGCAGCTTTGCCGGCGGGGACTCCACGTACTTC,CASSFAGGDSTYF,TRBV5-4,TRBJ2-7,.,.
TGTGCCAGCAGCGTAGAGGGGACCCAAGAAAAACTGTTTTTT,CASSVEGTQEKLFF,TRBV9,TRBJ1-4,.,.
TGCGCCAGCAGCCAAGTGTCCCTAAGGGCTAGCGGGGAACTTTACAATGAGCAGTTCTTC,CASSQVSLRASGELYNEQFF,TRBV4-3,TRBJ2-1,.,TRBD2
TGTGCCAGCAGTCTATACGGGACAGGGTATGAAAAACTGTTTTTT,CASSLYGTGYEKLFF,TRBV27,TRBJ1-4,once,TRBD1
TGTGCCAGCAGTCCGACAGGGGGCTCCTACAATGAGCAGTTCTTC,CASSPTGGSYNEQFF,TRBV6-4,TRBJ2-1,many,TRBD1
TGTGCCAGCAGCTCCGAATCCTACGAGCAGTACTTC,CASSSESYEQYF,TRBV5-4,TRBJ2-7,few,.